The T cell receptor beta chain under discussion was sequenced for a study of shared clonotypes between healthy human individuals. Concerning this clone: Its antigen remains unidentified.

Overall study findings and caveats: Memory subsets generally showed smaller estimated richness than naive subsets did.

The repertoire was sequenced with immunoSEQ multiplex PCR; TCRdb's copy has only in-frame clones and lacks some. The sample consists of about 510,000 clones, 90% to 97% of them appearing once. The clonotype was recovered from a woman aged 25 to 39 in good health. Input material: naive CD4+ T cells sorted from blood. Subset described: CD45RA+ positively selected.

The CDR3 DNA sequence: TGTGCCAGCAGGACTAGCGGGAAACCTCCAGATACGCAGTATTTT. Protein sequence: CASRTSGKPPDTQYF. The J gene is TRBJ2-3, the V gene TRBV27; 11 bases agree with TRBD2. The CDR3 covers 15 residues. The germline CDR1 and CDR2 sequences are MNHEY and SMNVEV (reference sequence). J was trimmed by 4 bases and V by 6 bases; bases with no gene match: 6.